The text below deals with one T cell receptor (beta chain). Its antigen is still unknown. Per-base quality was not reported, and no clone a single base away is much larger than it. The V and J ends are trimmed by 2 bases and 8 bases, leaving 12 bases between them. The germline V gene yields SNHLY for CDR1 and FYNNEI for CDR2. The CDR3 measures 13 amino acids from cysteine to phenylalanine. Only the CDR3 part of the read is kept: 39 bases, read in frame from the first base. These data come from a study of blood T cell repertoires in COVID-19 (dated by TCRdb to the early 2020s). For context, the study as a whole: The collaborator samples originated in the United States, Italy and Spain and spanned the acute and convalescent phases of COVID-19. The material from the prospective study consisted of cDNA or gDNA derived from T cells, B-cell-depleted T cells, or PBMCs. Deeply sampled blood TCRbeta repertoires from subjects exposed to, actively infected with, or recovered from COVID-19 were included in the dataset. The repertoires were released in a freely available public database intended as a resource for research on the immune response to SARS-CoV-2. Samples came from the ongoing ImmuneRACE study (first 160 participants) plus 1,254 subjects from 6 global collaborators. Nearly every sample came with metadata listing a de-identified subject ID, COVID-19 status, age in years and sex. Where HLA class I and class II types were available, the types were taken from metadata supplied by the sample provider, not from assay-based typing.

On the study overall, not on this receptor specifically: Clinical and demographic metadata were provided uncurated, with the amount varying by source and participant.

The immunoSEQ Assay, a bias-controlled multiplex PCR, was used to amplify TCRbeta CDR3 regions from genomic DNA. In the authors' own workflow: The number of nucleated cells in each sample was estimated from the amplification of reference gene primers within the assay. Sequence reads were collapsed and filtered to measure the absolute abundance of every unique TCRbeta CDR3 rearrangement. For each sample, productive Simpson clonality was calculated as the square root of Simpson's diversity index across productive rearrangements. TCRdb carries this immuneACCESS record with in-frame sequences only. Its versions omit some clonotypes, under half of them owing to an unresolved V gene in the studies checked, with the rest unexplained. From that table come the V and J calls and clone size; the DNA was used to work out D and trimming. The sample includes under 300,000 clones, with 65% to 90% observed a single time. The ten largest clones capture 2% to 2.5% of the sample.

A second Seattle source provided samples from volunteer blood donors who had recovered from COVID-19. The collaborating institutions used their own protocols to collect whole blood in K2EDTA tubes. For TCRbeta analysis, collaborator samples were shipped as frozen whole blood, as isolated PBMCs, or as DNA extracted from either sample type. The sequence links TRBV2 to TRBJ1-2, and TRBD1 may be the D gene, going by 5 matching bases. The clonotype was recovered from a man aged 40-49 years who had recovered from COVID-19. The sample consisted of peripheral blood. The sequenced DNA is TGTGCCAGCAGTGAAAGGGGTGGGGAAGGCTACACCTTC. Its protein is CASSERGGEGYTF.